This T cell receptor beta chain was obtained from a study of vaccination effects on CD4 cells after COVID-19. Broader study findings: There was marked clonal contraction among infection- and vaccine-induced clones late after vaccination.

To note about this clone: The antigen is not known.

Per the germline V gene, CDR1 is SGHTA and CDR2 is FQGTGA. Trimming took 2 bases from V and 5 from J; bases not matched to a gene: 5. This CDR3 region has 16 residues. In the ViraFEST assay, antigen-specific CD4+ clonotypes were identified by expansion after peptide-pool stimulation. After around 10 days in culture, the CD4+ T cells were isolated. Either the mRNA-1273 or the BNT162b2 vaccine was given to participants as two doses. Fresh IL-2-containing medium replaced half the medium on days 3 and 7. Some clones are missing from TCRdb's copy, which holds only in-frame ones; the method was immunoSEQ multiplex PCR. Of tens of thousands of clones listed, 82% were seen once; the top ten hold more than 1.3%.

The chain employs TRBV7-3 and TRBJ2-2, with 10 bases fitting TRBD1. This clonotype was obtained from a human donor who received a COVID-19 vaccine. Some clones in this sample may be carry-over from other donors' samples. The sequencing used CD4+ T cells from PBMCs cultured with HCoV-NL63 spike peptides, collected after COVID-19 vaccination. CDR3 amino acids: CASSLSGQGLTGELFF. In nucleotides, the CDR3 is TGTGCCAGCAGCTTATCGGGACAGGGGCTTACCGGGGAGCTGTTTTTT.